Detailed here is one T cell receptor (beta chain). The antigen remains undetermined. These data belong to a study of vaccination effects on CD4 cells after COVID-19. The table came from immunoSEQ multiplex PCR; TCRdb's copy has only in-frame clones and leaves some out. The repertoire holds 30,000 or so clones, with just under 75% as singletons. CDR1 is SGHVS, CDR2 FQNEAQ, per germline. The CDR3 spans 15 residues. Trimming removed 1 base from V and 4 bases from J, with 11 bases in between. CD4+ T cells were isolated after around ten days of culture. Participants were given two doses of BNT162b2 or mRNA-1273 vaccine.

V gene TRBV7-8 combines with J gene TRBJ2-1, with a weak D call TRBD1 (5 bases). The sample consisted of CD4+ T cells from PBMCs cultured without peptide, taken after COVID-19 vaccination. The receptor comes from a human donor who received a COVID-19 vaccine. The CDR3 here is CASSLGSAGYNEQFF. CDR3 DNA: TGTGCCAGCAGCTTAGGCAGCGCAGGGTACAATGAGCAGTTCTTC.